Listed here are 30 T cell receptor beta chains from one sample, sequenced in a study of T cell responses to AZD1222 COVID-19 vaccine. Generated by immunoSEQ multiplex PCR, the TCRdb table keeps only in-frame clones and is missing some. In the table there are 180,000 or so clones, more than 80% of which are singletons. The sequencing used peripheral blood, collected on day 0 of AZD1222 vaccination. These receptors came from an adult in good health.

The chain employs TRBV5-6 and TRBJ1-2; D call uncertain. V gave up 0 bases and J gave up 8 bases, with 11 bases separating them. The CDR3 sequence is 13 residues long. Germline CDR1 reads SGHDT; CDR2 reads YYEEEE. Written as DNA, the CDR3 is TGTGCCAGCAGCTTGGTTTCCGACGGCGGCTACACCTTC. Translated, it gives CASSLVSDGGYTF.

This chain connects TRBV5-4 to TRBJ2-7; 9 bases agree with TRBD1. This CDR3 region has 14 residues. Germline trimming cut 5 bases from V and 3 bases from J; bases unmatched to any gene: 6. CDR1 SGHNT and CDR2 YYREEE come from the germline V gene (reference sequence). In DNA, the CDR3 is TGTGCCAGCAGTAAACAGGGGGCCGACTACGAGCAGTACTTC. Its translation is CASSKQGADYEQYF.

Comments on this clone: This may be a read error, as it is one base from a much larger clone. The sample has other DNA sequences that encode this CDR3 too. In DNA, the CDR3 is TGTGCCACCAGCAGAGGACAGGGCAATGAAAAACTGTTTTTT. The encoded protein is CATSRGQGNEKLFF. The chain is built from TRBV15 and TRBJ1-4; 7 bases agree with TRBD1. From germline, CDR1 is LNHNV and CDR2 YYDKDF (reference sequence). This CDR3 has 14 residues. V shed 1 base and J 5 bases; nucleotides not matched to a gene: 1.

CDR3 nucleotide sequence: TGTGCCAGCACTCAGGGCGCTAGCACAGATACGCAGTATTTT. Encoded protein: CASTQGASTDTQYF. The V gene is TRBV27, the J gene TRBJ2-3, with TRBD1 as a possible D gene (5 bases). Germline V CDR1 and CDR2: MNHEY, SMNVEV (reference sequence). The ends were cut back, 7 bases at V and 0 bases at J, with 11 bases in the middle. This CDR3 is 14 amino acids long.

The CDR3 here is CASSDGGQSYNEQFF. The CDR3 DNA sequence: TGCGCCAGCAGCGACGGGGGACAGTCCTACAATGAGCAGTTCTTC. The chain carries TRBV5-1 and TRBJ2-1; D is possibly TRBD1 (7 bases). V was shortened by 4 bases and J by 1 base, with 12 bases between the two germline ends. Germline V gene data show CDR1 as SGHRS and CDR2 as YFSETQ. The CDR3 is made up of 15 amino acids. The whole variable domain, filled in from reference TRBV5-1 and TRBJ2-1, reads KAGVTQTPRYLIKTRGQQVTLSCSPISGHRSVSWYQQTPGQGLQFLFEYFSETQRNKGNFPGRFSGRQFSNSRSEMNVSTLELGDSALYLCASSDGGQSYNEQFFGPGTRLTVL.

This chain uses TRBV4-2 with TRBJ2-7; D not resolved. V was cut by 1 base and J by 5 bases, with 9 bases left in between. The CDR3 is 13 residues long. Germline values: CDR1 LGHNA, CDR2 YNFKEQ. CDR3 bases: TGTGCCAGCAGCCAAGTGGGCGACGACGAGCAGTACTTC. Its translation: CASSQVGDDEQYF.

As DNA, the CDR3 is TGTGCCAGTAGTATTTGGGGGGAGGGCCGGCCTGAAGCTTTCTTT. Its translation: CASSIWGEGRPEAFF. The genes are TRBV19 and TRBJ1-1, with D perhaps matching TRBD1 (5 bases). Germline V gene lookup returns CDR1 LNHDA and CDR2 SQIVND (reference sequence). The ends were cut back, 3 bases at V and 6 bases at J, with 17 bases in the middle. The CDR3 covers 15 residues.

The chain carries TRBV20-1 and TRBJ1-5, with 7 positions matching TRBD1. The germline V gene has CDR1 DFQATT and CDR2 SNEGSKA (reference sequence). The CDR3 extends over 15 amino acids. V shed 3 bases and J 2 bases; nucleotides not matched to a gene: 7. The CDR3 coding sequence is TGCAGTGCTAGTGACAGGGTAATCGGCAATCAGCCCCAGCATTTT. Translated, it gives CSASDRVIGNQPQHF.

The chain couples TRBV5-4 to TRBJ1-2; TRBD1 is a possible D gene (6 bases). The CDR3 covers 15 residues. The germline gives CDR1 SGHNT, CDR2 YYREEE (reference sequence). The V gene lost 4 bases and the J gene lost 8 bases, with 21 bases spanning the gap. The CDR3 nucleotides read TGTGCCAGCAGCGCAACAGGGTTGGCTGAGGGGGGCTACACCTTC. It yields the protein CASSATGLAEGGYTF.

The chain employs TRBV25-1 and TRBJ1-4; maybe TRBD1 (6 bases). Trimming took 5 bases from V and 7 from J, leaving 20 bases between them. The germline V gene has CDR1 MGHDK and CDR2 SYGVNS. The CDR3 is made up of 16 amino acids. CDR3 DNA: TGTGCCAGCAGTTCTCCGAAGGCGGGGGCTACTGAAAAACTGTTTTTT. This gives the protein CASSSPKAGATEKLFF.

The rearrangement links TRBV6-4 to TRBJ1-2; D ambiguous. Trimming removed 3 bases from V and 2 bases from J, with 7 bases in between. Germline V lookup: CDR1 MRHNA, CDR2 SNTAGT. There are 13 residues in the CDR3. CDR3 loop: CASSDRGNYGYTF. DNA of the CDR3: TGTGCCAGCAGTGATCGGGGAAACTATGGCTACACCTTC.

This chain links TRBV11-2 with TRBJ1-3; D ambiguous. Germline CDR1 is SGHAT and CDR2 is FQNNGV. V was pared by 5 bases and J by 0 bases, with 11 bases between. This CDR3 spans 15 amino acids. The CDR3, as DNA: TGTGCCAGCAGCCCTTTACTGAACTCTGGAAACACCATATATTTT. This translates into CASSPLLNSGNTIYF.

This chain joins TRBV7-9 and TRBJ1-1, with D perhaps TRBD1 (6 bases). The CDR3 has 15 amino acids. CDR1 is SEHNR and CDR2 is FQNEAQ in the germline V gene (reference sequence). The ends were cut back, 0 bases at V and 6 bases at J, with 14 bases in the middle. The CDR3 spells CASSLAGGQRAEAFF. The DNA for the CDR3 is TGTGCCAGCAGCTTAGCTGGGGGCCAGAGGGCTGAAGCTTTCTTT.

This chain links TRBV25-1 with TRBJ1-6; 7 bases map to TRBD1. The CDR3 spans 16 residues. Germline V lookup: CDR1 MGHDK, CDR2 SYGVNS. V dropped 7 bases and J dropped 14; count of bases not matched to a gene: 20. The CDR3 sequence: CASKSPRQGKLVSLHF. CDR3 nucleotide sequence: TGTGCCAGCAAATCCCCCCGACAGGGTAAATTAGTATCCCTCCACTTT.

J is TRBJ1-1 and V is TRBV28; D not resolved. Trimming removed 5 bases at V and 8 bases at J, with 15 bases between. Germline V gives CDR1 MDHEN, CDR2 SYDVKM. This CDR3 is built from 13 residues. The CDR3 DNA reads TGTGCCAGCAGTGCCCCGGACGGCAAAGAAGCTTTCTTT. It translates to CASSAPDGKEAFF.

This clone was seen just once. J is TRBJ1-5 and V is TRBV7-6; the match to TRBD1 covers 8 bases. J gave up 5 bases and V 6 bases, and 9 bases lay outside the gene matches. The CDR3 has 15 residues. CDR1 is SGHVS and CDR2 is FNYEAQ in the germline V gene. CDR3 residues: CASSRNRGGYQPQHF. In DNA, the CDR3 is TGTGCCAGCAGTCGAAACAGGGGGGGCTATCAGCCCCAGCATTTT.

This clone was recorded once. In DNA, the CDR3 is TGTGCCAGCTCACCGGGCGTAAACACTGAAGCTTTCTTT. Its protein product is CASSPGVNTEAFF. The chain employs TRBV18 and TRBJ1-1; no firm D call. The V gene lost 3 bases and the J gene lost 2 bases, with 7 bases spanning the gap. The CDR3 sequence is 13 residues long. CDR1 and CDR2 (germline): KGHSH, LQKENI.

The gene calls are TRBV4-2 and TRBJ2-2; D possibly corresponds to TRBD2 (6 bases). Per germline, CDR1 LGHNA and CDR2 YNFKEQ. The CDR3 loop spans 16 amino acids. Trimming removed 8 bases from V and 3 bases from J, with 19 bases in between. This CDR3 reads CASCIFRGSYTGELFF. The CDR3 DNA follows: TGTGCCAGCTGTATATTCCGGGGGAGCTACACCGGGGAGCTGTTTTTT.

The chain combines TRBV6-4 with TRBJ1-3; D is unclear. Germline assignment: CDR1 MRHNA and CDR2 SNTAGT. The CDR3 loop spans 17 amino acids. Between the trimmed V and J ends, which lost 6 bases and 3 bases, there was a span of 21 bases. CDR3 protein: CASRATRNPSYGNTIYF. CDR3 nucleotide sequence: TGTGCCAGCAGGGCGACAAGAAACCCTTCTTATGGAAACACCATATATTTT.

The sample holds one count of this clone. The rearrangement joins TRBV15 to TRBJ2-6, with no clear D. Germline V gives CDR1 LNHNV, CDR2 YYDKDF (reference sequence). Trimming removed 5 bases at V and 5 bases at J, with 7 bases between. The CDR3 spans 13 residues. The CDR3: CATSLGRANVLTF. The CDR3 region has the DNA TGTGCCACCAGCCTTGGGAGGGCCAACGTCCTGACTTTC. Drawing the rest from reference TRBV15 and TRBJ2-6, the complete variable domain is DAMVIQNPRYQVTQFGKPVTLSCSQTLNHNVMYWYQQKSSQAPKLLFHYYDKDFNNEADTPDNFQSRRPNTSFCFLDIRSPGLGDTAMYLCATSLGRANVLTFGAGSRLTVL.

The sample holds one count of this clone. The junction differs from germline at one of its ends, possibly a read error. This chain links TRBV5-3 with TRBJ2-2; 7 bases map to TRBD1. TRBV5-3 is sorted into the ORF group, with uncertain function. This CDR3 region has 15 residues. CDR3 DNA: TGTGCCGGAAGAATCAGGGGGAACGGCACCGGGGAGCTGTTTTTT. Translated, it gives CAGRIRGNGTGELFF.

V is TRBV27 and J is TRBJ2-7, with D hard to call. The ends were cut back, 2 bases at V and 6 bases at J, with 11 bases in the middle. Germline V lookup: CDR1 MNHEY, CDR2 SMNVEV (reference sequence). CDR3 length: 13 amino acids. The CDR3 region is CASSLDSGFEQYF. The CDR3 coding sequence is TGTGCCAGCAGTTTAGATTCAGGTTTCGAGCAGTACTTC.

This clone was counted once. The chain couples TRBV9 to TRBJ1-1; 9 bases agree with TRBD1. The CDR3 runs to 15 residues. V dropped 3 bases and J dropped 6; count of bases not matched to a gene: 9. Germline values: CDR1 SGDLS, CDR2 YYNGEE. CDR3 sequence: CASSAWTGDYPEAFF. CDR3 nucleotides: TGTGCCAGCAGCGCCTGGACAGGGGATTATCCTGAAGCTTTCTTT.

The chain carries TRBV5-1 and TRBJ1-1, with D possibly being TRBD1 (6 bases). V was clipped by 0 bases and J by 2 bases, with 17 bases between them. CDR1 SGHRS and CDR2 YFSETQ come from the germline V gene. The CDR3 is 17 amino acids. The CDR3 DNA is TGCGCCAGCAGCTTGGGGTCAACAGGGAAAGGAAACACTGAAGCTTTCTTT. The encoded protein is CASSLGSTGKGNTEAFF.

The V and J genes are TRBV20-1 and TRBJ1-2; D remains ambiguous. V lost 3 bases to trimming and J lost 4 bases, with 9 bases between them. Germline values: CDR1 DFQATT, CDR2 SNEGSKA (reference sequence). The CDR3 spans 12 residues. The CDR3 reads CSASVRSYGYTF. The CDR3 bases are TGCAGTGCTAGTGTCAGGAGCTATGGCTACACCTTC.

The chain recombines TRBV6-5 with TRBJ2-7; the D call may be TRBD1 or TRBD2 (5 bases each). Germline V gives CDR1 MNHEY, CDR2 SVGAGI. Deletions cut 7 bases from V and 2 bases from J, with 15 bases between. There are 14 residues in the CDR3. The CDR3 protein is CASNVPGPPYEQYF. The CDR3 nucleotides are TGTGCCAGCAACGTTCCGGGGCCTCCCTACGAGCAGTACTTC.

This clone was observed a single time. The chain joins TRBV28 to TRBJ1-5, with a tentative D call TRBD1 (6 bases). V lost 7 bases to trimming and J lost 4 bases, with 8 bases between them. This CDR3 contains 12 residues. The germline V gene has CDR1 MDHEN and CDR2 SYDVKM. CDR3 protein: CASNTGNQPQHF. The CDR3 nucleotides read TGTGCCAGCAATACAGGGAATCAGCCCCAGCATTTT.

The V and J genes are TRBV6-5 and TRBJ2-7; 9 bases line up with TRBD1. The CDR3 totals 15 residues. Germline lookup yields CDR1 MNHEY and CDR2 SVGAGI. Unmatched junction bases numbered 7, after V lost 6 bases and J lost 1 base. The DNA for the CDR3 is TGTGCCAGCAGCAACCGCGGACAGGGGTCCTACGAGCAGTACTTC. Protein: CASSNRGQGSYEQYF.

The chain carries TRBV2 and TRBJ1-4; no firm D call. This CDR3 has 13 residues. Trimming cost V 4 bases and J 8 bases, with 11 bases left between them. Per the germline V gene, CDR1 is SNHLY and CDR2 is FYNNEI. The CDR3 nucleotides read TGTGCCAGCAGTGGGCTGATGGGGGAAAAACTGTTTTTT. It yields the protein CASSGLMGEKLFF.

The chain couples TRBV27 to TRBJ1-4; perhaps TRBD1 as D (6 bases). Germline assignment: CDR1 MNHEY and CDR2 SMNVEV (reference sequence). This CDR3 comprises 13 residues. Trimming shortened V by 5 bases and J by 8 bases, and 12 bases separated the two germline ends. The CDR3 coding sequence is TGTGCCAGCAGTCTCACAGGGAGCGAAAAACTGTTTTTT. Translating it yields CASSLTGSEKLFF.